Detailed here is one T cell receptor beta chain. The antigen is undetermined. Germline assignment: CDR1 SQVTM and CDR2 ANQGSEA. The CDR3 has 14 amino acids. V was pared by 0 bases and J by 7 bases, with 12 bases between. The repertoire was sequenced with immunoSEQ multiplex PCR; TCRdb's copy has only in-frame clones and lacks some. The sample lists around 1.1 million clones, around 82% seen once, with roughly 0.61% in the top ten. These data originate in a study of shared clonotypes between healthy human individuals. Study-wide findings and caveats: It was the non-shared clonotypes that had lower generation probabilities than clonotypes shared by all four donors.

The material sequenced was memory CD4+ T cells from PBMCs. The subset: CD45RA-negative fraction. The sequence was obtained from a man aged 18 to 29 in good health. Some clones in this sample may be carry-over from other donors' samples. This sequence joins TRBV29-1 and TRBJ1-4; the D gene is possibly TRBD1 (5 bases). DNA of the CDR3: TGCAGCGTTGAAGAGGGGGGTGTGAGTGAAAAACTGTTTTTT. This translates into CSVEEGGVSEKLFF.